The sequence of this T cell receptor (beta chain) was determined in a study of radiotherapy plus CTLA-4 blockade in lung cancer. Study information: Disease control was achieved by approximately 30% of patients, and objective responses by less than 20%. Whole-study findings and limits: Strongest reported response predictors: early blood clone changes and post-radiation interferon-beta.

Germline loops: CDR1 ENHRY, CDR2 SYGVKD. The CDR3 is 17 residues long. V lost 6 bases to trimming and J lost 1 base, with 19 bases between them. Details on this clone: Antigen: not known.

Profiling relied on immunoSEQ multiplex PCR, and the TCRdb table lists in-frame clones only, not all of them. The sample holds about 87,000 clones, about 88% seen once. Chemo-refractory metastatic non-small-cell lung cancer patients received focal radiation with ipilimumab CTLA-4 blockade. The material was peripheral blood, obtained from a patient treated with radiotherapy plus ipilimumab. This sequence was found in a human donor with non-small cell lung cancer that progressed on radiotherapy plus ipilimumab. This chain links TRBV10-3 with TRBJ1-3, with D tentatively TRBD1 (5 bases). CDR3 nucleotide sequence: TGTGCCATCAGCGTGGAGGCCGGGGGTAGTTCTGGAAACACCATATATTTT. It is translated as CAISVEAGGSSGNTIYF.